The 14 T cell receptor beta chains presented below share a single source sample, sequenced in a study of blood T cell repertoires in COVID-19. Produced via immunoSEQ multiplex PCR; TCRdb's table is partial and in-frame only. The sample carries some 94,000 clones, approximately 88% recorded once. The sample taken for sequencing was peripheral blood. All receptors derive from a woman between 55 and 75 years old with COVID-19, enrolled during active disease.

This sequence joins TRBV6-6 and TRBJ1-2, with a tentative D call TRBD1 (5 bases). This CDR3 is built from 14 residues. The V gene lost 2 bases and the J gene lost 4 bases, with 11 bases spanning the gap. CDR1 and CDR2 (germline): MNHNY, SVGAGI (reference sequence). The CDR3 coding sequence is TGTGCCAGCAGTTACCGCAGGGAACGCTATGGCTACACCTTC. Its protein is CASSYRRERYGYTF.

The chain joins TRBV7-2 to TRBJ2-6; no clear D. The CDR3 consists of 14 residues. Germline V lookup: CDR1 SGHTA, CDR2 FQGNSA. V was shortened by 4 bases and J by 0 bases, with 4 bases between the two germline ends. CDR3 coding DNA: TGTGCCAGCAGCTCGAGCTCTGGGGCCAACGTCCTGACTTTC. It specifies CASSSSSGANVLTF.

The chain recombines TRBV19 with TRBJ2-1; no reliable D call. The CDR3 is 14 amino acids. CDR1 and CDR2 from the germline V gene are LNHDA and SQIVND (reference sequence). Trimming cost V 9 bases and J 0 bases, with 12 bases left between them. The CDR3 DNA reads TGTGCCAGCAAACGAGCAAACTCCTACAATGAGCAGTTCTTC. Translating gives CASKRANSYNEQFF.

This rearrangement joins TRBV9 to TRBJ2-3, with 7 bases matching TRBD2. The CDR3 runs to 16 residues. Per germline, CDR1 SGDLS and CDR2 YYNGEE. V lost 0 bases, J lost 5 bases, and 9 bases stayed unmatched. The CDR3 loop is CASSVATSARVDTQYF. Written as DNA, the CDR3 is TGTGCCAGCAGCGTAGCTACTAGCGCTAGGGTAGATACGCAGTATTTT.

The V and J genes are TRBV24-1 and TRBJ1-1; TRBD1 matches at 7 bases. The CDR3 runs to 17 residues. The trim removed 3 bases at V and 0 bases at J, leaving 9 bases unmatched. In germline, CDR1 is KGHDR, CDR2 SFDVKD. CDR3 coding DNA: TGTGCCACCAGTGATCAAGAACGACAGGGCCTGAACACTGAAGCTTTCTTT. Its translation: CATSDQERQGLNTEAFF.

The J gene is TRBJ2-2, the V gene TRBV19; 8 bases match TRBD2. This CDR3 region has 16 residues. The V and J ends lost 1 base and 6 bases, in that order; junction bases with no gene match: 7. The V gene's germline CDR1 is LNHDA and CDR2 SQIVND (reference sequence). The CDR3 DNA reads as TGTGCCAGTAGTATAGGAGGAAGCGGGGGCGCCGGGGAGCTGTTTTTT. This codes for CASSIGGSGGAGELFF.

This chain connects TRBV5-5 to TRBJ1-3, with D unresolved. Per the germline V gene, CDR1 is SGHKS and CDR2 is YYEKEE (reference sequence). V lost 3 bases and J 2 bases, leaving 9 bases between the germline ends. This CDR3 has 14 residues. CDR3 region: CASSSTLPGNTIYF. The CDR3 region has the DNA TGTGCCAGCAGCTCGACTCTGCCTGGAAACACCATATATTTT.

V usage is TRBV12-3 or TRBV12-4 and J usage is TRBJ1-1, with TRBD1 matching 8 bases. This CDR3 spans 13 amino acids. The trim removed 2 bases at V and 10 bases at J, leaving 6 bases unmatched. CDR3 in DNA: TGTGCCAGCAGTTTAATGACAGGGGCGGGAGCTTTCTTT. Translating gives CASSLMTGAGAFF.

This rearrangement joins TRBV28 to TRBJ1-5, with TRBD1 matching over 10 bases. V trimming: 5 bases; J trimming: 1 base; junction bases outside the gene matches: 5. This CDR3 comprises 16 residues. From germline, CDR1 is MDHEN and CDR2 SYDVKM. DNA of the CDR3: TGTGCCAGCAGTACCGACAGGGGGCTAAGCAATCAGCCCCAGCATTTT. This codes for CASSTDRGLSNQPQHF.

The chain employs TRBV2 and TRBJ2-1; 14 nucleotides match TRBD2. Germline V gives CDR1 SNHLY, CDR2 FYNNEI. The CDR3 spans 15 residues. Trimming at V came to 6 bases and at J to 5 bases, leaving 3 bases not matched to a gene. Here the CDR3 reads CASRPTSGGDNEQFF. The CDR3 coding sequence is TGTGCCAGCAGGCCGACTAGCGGGGGGGACAATGAGCAGTTCTTC. The entire variable domain, with the rest obtained from reference TRBV2 and TRBJ2-1, is as follows: EPEVTQTPSHQVTQMGQEVILRCVPISNHLYFYWYRQILGQKVEFLVSFYNNEISEKSEIFDDQFSVERPDGSNFTLKIRSTKLEDSAMYFCASRPTSGGDNEQFFGPGTRLTVL.

The V call is TRBV19, the J call TRBJ1-5; possibly TRBD1 for D (6 bases). This CDR3 has 15 amino acids. Germline CDR1 is LNHDA and CDR2 is SQIVND (reference sequence). Trimming removed 3 bases from V and 7 bases from J, with 16 bases in between. CDR3 loop: CASSIPPGGRQPQHF. CDR3 coding DNA: TGTGCCAGTAGTATTCCCCCTGGGGGCAGGCAGCCCCAGCATTTT.

This clone was detected only a few times. J is TRBJ2-2 and V is TRBV10-3, with 7 nucleotides matching TRBD1. V lost 4 bases, J lost 6 bases, and 14 bases stayed unmatched. Germline V gene data show CDR1 as ENHRY and CDR2 as SYGVKD. The CDR3 sequence is 17 residues long. This chain's CDR3 is CAISGTQGKSNAGELFF. CDR3 nucleotides: TGTGCCATCAGTGGGACACAGGGGAAGAGTAACGCCGGGGAGCTGTTTTTT.

This clone was observed once. V and J are TRBV28 and TRBJ2-1; TRBD2 matches 8 bases. Germline CDR1 and CDR2: MDHEN and SYDVKM. The CDR3 extends over 16 amino acids. V was pared by 3 bases and J by 5 bases, with 9 bases of the junction left unmatched. The CDR3: CASSFGGSGGHNEQFF. CDR3 nucleotides: TGTGCCAGCAGTTTTGGTGGTTCGGGGGGGCACAATGAGCAGTTCTTC.

Details on this clone: An end of the junction differs from the germline gene, which may be a read error. The rearrangement uses TRBV5-1 and TRBJ2-2; 9 nucleotides agree with TRBD2. CDR3 length: 18 amino acids. Germline assignment: CDR1 SGHRS and CDR2 YFSETQ. The CDR3 nucleotides are TGCGCCCGCAGCTTGGCGGGGGCGGGGGGGCCCGACACCGGGGAGCTGTTTTTT. This sequence encodes CARSLAGAGGPDTGELFF.